This T cell receptor beta chain was retrieved from a study of blood T cells in healthy people across ages. CDR1 and CDR2 from the germline V gene are SGDLS and YYNGEE. Trimming removed 4 bases from V and 3 bases from J, with 11 bases in between. The CDR3 is made up of 13 amino acids. The authors ran a second PCR of 7 to 11 cycles using a sample-barcoded 5' primer and a J-beta primer mix. TCRdb called the 5' RACE reads again in MiXCR, with one record for every CDR3 protein. The sample lists roughly 790,000 distinct CDR3 sequences; roughly two fifths were seen once. This clonotype was seen just once. J is TRBJ2-7 and V is TRBV9; D remains unclear. The sample taken for sequencing was blood. The TCR comes from a woman aged 60-75 years in good health. DNA of the CDR3: TGTGCCAGCAGCCCGGCTAGGGACTACGAGCAGTACTTC. Translation: CASSPARDYEQYF. Full variable domain (remainder filled in from reference TRBV9 and TRBJ2-7): DSGVTQTPKHLITATGQRVTLRCSPRSGDLSVYWYQQSLDQGLQFLIQYYNGEERAKGNILERFSAQQFPDLHSELNLSSLELGDSALYFCASSPARDYEQYFGPGTRLTVT.